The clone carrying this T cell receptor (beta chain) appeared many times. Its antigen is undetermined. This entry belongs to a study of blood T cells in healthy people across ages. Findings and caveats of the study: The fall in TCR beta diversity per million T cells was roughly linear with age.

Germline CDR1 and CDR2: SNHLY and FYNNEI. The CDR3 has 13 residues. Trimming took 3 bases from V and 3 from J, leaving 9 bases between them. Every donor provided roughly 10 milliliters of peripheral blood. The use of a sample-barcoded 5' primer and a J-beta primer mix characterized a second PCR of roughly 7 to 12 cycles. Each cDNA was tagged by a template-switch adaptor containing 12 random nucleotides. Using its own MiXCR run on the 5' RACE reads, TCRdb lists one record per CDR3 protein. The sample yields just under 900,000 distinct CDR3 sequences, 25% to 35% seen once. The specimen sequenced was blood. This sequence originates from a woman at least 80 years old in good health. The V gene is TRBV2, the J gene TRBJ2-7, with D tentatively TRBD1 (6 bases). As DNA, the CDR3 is TGTGCCAGCAGTGATTTACAGGGCTACGAGCAGTACTTC. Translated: CASSDLQGYEQYF.